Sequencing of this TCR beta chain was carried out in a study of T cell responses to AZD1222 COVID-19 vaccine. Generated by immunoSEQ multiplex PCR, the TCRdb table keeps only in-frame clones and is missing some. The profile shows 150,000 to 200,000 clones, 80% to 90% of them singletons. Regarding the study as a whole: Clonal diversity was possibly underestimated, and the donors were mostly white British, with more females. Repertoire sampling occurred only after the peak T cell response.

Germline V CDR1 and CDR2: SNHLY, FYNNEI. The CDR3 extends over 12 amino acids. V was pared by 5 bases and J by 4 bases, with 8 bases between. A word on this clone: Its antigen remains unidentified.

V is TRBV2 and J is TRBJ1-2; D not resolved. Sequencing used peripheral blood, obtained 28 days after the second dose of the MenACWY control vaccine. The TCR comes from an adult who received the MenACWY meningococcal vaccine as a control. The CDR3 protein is CASSWGAYGYTF. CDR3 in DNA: TGTGCCAGCAGTTGGGGTGCCTATGGCTACACCTTC. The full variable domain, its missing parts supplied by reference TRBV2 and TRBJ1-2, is EPEVTQTPSHQVTQMGQEVILRCVPISNHLYFYWYRQILGQKVEFLVSFYNNEISEKSEIFDDQFSVERPDGSNFTLKIRSTKLEDSAMYFCASSWGAYGYTFGSGTRLTVV.